The T cell receptor (beta chain) under discussion was sequenced for a study of human T cells and chemical hapten exposure. TCRdb analysed the RACE reads with MiXCR anew, one entry per CDR3 protein. The data hold fewer than 100,000 distinct CDR3 sequences, with 9.3% observed a single time. J lost 8 bases, V lost 0 bases, and 11 bases had no gene match. In germline, CDR1 is DFQATT, CDR2 SNEGSKA (reference sequence). The CDR3 loop spans 16 amino acids. The time point here: patch test 2, 6 weeks after DPC sensitization. The treatment is: therapeutic diphenylcyclopropenone sensitization with weekly scalp DPC.

The chain recombines TRBV20-1 with TRBJ2-2; 8 nucleotides line up with TRBD2. Sequences were derived from whole blood, sampled in connection with sensitization to the hapten diphenylcyclopropenone (DPC). The clonotype comes from a woman aged 40 to 49 with alopecia areata. Some clones in this sample may be carry-over from other donors' samples. CDR3 residues: CSARDGTSAREGELFF. In nucleotides, the CDR3 is TGCAGTGCTAGAGATGGGACTAGTGCTCGTGAGGGGGAGCTGTTTTTT.